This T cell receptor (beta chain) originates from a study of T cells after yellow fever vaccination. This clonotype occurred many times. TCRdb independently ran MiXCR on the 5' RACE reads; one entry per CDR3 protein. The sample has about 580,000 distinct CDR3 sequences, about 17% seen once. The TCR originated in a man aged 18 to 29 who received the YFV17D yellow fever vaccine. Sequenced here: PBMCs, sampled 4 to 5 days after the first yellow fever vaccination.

CDR3 sequence (DNA): TGTGCCAGCAGTCCTCCAAATTTACTTACCGGGGAGCTGTTTTTT. Protein sequence: CASSPPNLLTGELFF. This chain joins TRBV6-2 or TRBV6-3 and TRBJ2-2; no definite D call. The CDR3 length is 15 residues. V gave up 5 bases and J gave up 5 bases, with 15 bases separating them. Germline V CDR1 and CDR2: MNHEY, SVGEGT.